These 19 T cell receptor beta chains share one sample of origin, sequenced in a study of T cell responses to AZD1222 COVID-19 vaccine. TCRdb's copy holds only in-frame clones and misses some; the assay was immunoSEQ multiplex PCR. The profile shows 90,000 to 150,000 clones, 80% to 95% of them singletons. This sample comprised peripheral blood, obtained 28 days after the second dose of the MenACWY control vaccine. These receptors were taken from an adult who received the MenACWY meningococcal vaccine as a control.

The rearrangement uses TRBV6-5 and TRBJ2-3; D tentatively fits TRBD1 or TRBD2 (5 bases each). V lost 0 bases, J lost 1 base, and 8 bases lay in between. The CDR3 runs to 15 residues. Germline V gene data show CDR1 as MNHEY and CDR2 as SVGAGI. In DNA form, the CDR3 reads TGTGCCAGCAGTTACTCAGGGGACGGCACAGATACGCAGTATTTT. This codes for CASSYSGDGTDTQYF.

The V gene is TRBV5-1, the J gene TRBJ1-3; weak D call: TRBD1 (6 bases). There are 13 residues in the CDR3. CDR1 and CDR2 (germline): SGHRS, YFSETQ. V was cut by 4 bases and J by 4 bases, with 9 bases left in between. CDR3 nucleotide sequence: TGCGCCAGCAGCCCGGACAGCGGAAACACCATATATTTT. Protein: CASSPDSGNTIYF.

This chain joins TRBV14 and TRBJ1-4; no clear D. The CDR3 loop spans 15 amino acids. Looked up from germline, CDR1 is SGHDN and CDR2 is FVKESK. V lost 0 bases, J lost 8 bases, and 13 bases lay in between. The CDR3 region is CASSQDLGPGEKLFF. In DNA, the CDR3 is TGTGCCAGCAGCCAAGATCTGGGTCCCGGGGAAAAACTGTTTTTT.

This clone was recorded once. The CDR3 spells CASSPRGSREDEQFF. CDR3 sequence (DNA): TGTGCCAGCTCACCACGGGGAAGTAGGGAGGATGAGCAGTTCTTC. This rearrangement joins TRBV18 to TRBJ2-1; a weak D match, TRBD2 (6 bases). Germline lookup yields CDR1 KGHSH and CDR2 LQKENI. Trimming pared 1 base from V and 8 bases from J, leaving 15 bases between. The CDR3 covers 15 residues.

This clone was observed a handful of times. The junction differs from germline at one of its ends, possibly a read error. V gene TRBV5-4 combines with J gene TRBJ2-1; TRBD2 matches 8 bases. The V gene's germline CDR1 is SGHNT and CDR2 YYREEE (reference sequence). CDR3 length: 12 amino acids. CDR3 residues: CAVSGKGNEQFF. The CDR3 DNA reads TGCGCGGTTAGCGGGAAAGGCAATGAGCAGTTCTTC.

The rearrangement links TRBV6-5 to TRBJ1-5; 8 bases line up with TRBD1. The CDR3 runs 15 residues. J gave up 2 bases and V 6 bases, and 6 bases lay outside the gene matches. Looked up from germline, CDR1 is MNHEY and CDR2 is SVGAGI. The CDR3: CASSEDRDRNQPQHF. The DNA for the CDR3 is TGTGCCAGCAGCGAGGACAGGGACCGCAATCAGCCCCAGCATTTT.

This rearrangement joins TRBV4-3 to TRBJ2-5; 12 bases are a match to TRBD1. The ends lost 3 bases at V and 2 bases at J; junction bases unmatched: 4. The CDR3 runs to 16 residues. From germline, CDR1 is LGHNA and CDR2 YSLEER. The CDR3 spells CASSQGQGALQETQYF. The CDR3 DNA reads TGCGCCAGCAGCCAGGGACAGGGGGCCCTTCAAGAGACCCAGTACTTC.

This chain joins TRBV15 and TRBJ2-7, with D perhaps TRBD2 (5 bases). The germline V and J ends were trimmed by 2 bases and 2 bases, with 10 bases remaining between them. Per the germline V gene, CDR1 is LNHNV and CDR2 is YYDKDF (reference sequence). This CDR3 has 14 amino acids. The DNA for the CDR3 is TGTGCCACCAGCAGACCGGGGTCTGCCTACGAGCAGTACTTC. As protein: CATSRPGSAYEQYF.

This clone was seen only once. The chain joins TRBV19 to TRBJ1-5; TRBD1 matches 7 bases. The CDR3 consists of 14 residues. Germline loops: CDR1 LNHDA, CDR2 SQIVND (reference sequence). V lost 4 bases to trimming and J lost 7 bases; unmatched junction nucleotides: 7. The CDR3, as DNA: TGTGCCAGTAGTAGGCCACAGGGGTACCAGCCCCAGCATTTT. It yields the protein CASSRPQGYQPQHF.

The CDR3 bases are TGTGCCAGCAGTCCAAAGGCCCAGAGCTCTGGAAACACCATATATTTT. It yields the protein CASSPKAQSSGNTIYF. The chain employs TRBV7-9 and TRBJ1-3; D is unclear. CDR3 length: 16 amino acids. V was pared by 6 bases and J by 0 bases, with 15 bases between. Germline V gives CDR1 SEHNR, CDR2 FQNEAQ (reference sequence). The full variable domain, rest sourced from reference TRBV7-9 and TRBJ1-3, is DTGVSQNPRHKITKRGQNVTFRCDPISEHNRLYWYRQTLGQGPEFLTYFQNEAQLEKSRLLSDRFSAERPKGSFSTLEIQRTEQGDSAMYLCASSPKAQSSGNTIYFGEGSWLTVV.

This chain connects TRBV28 to TRBJ2-1, with 8 bases identical to TRBD2. V was pared by 6 bases and J by 9 bases, with 4 bases of the junction left unmatched. CDR3 length: 12 amino acids. Looked up from germline, CDR1 is MDHEN and CDR2 is SYDVKM. CDR3 amino acids: CASSPLAGEQFF. The CDR3 DNA sequence: TGTGCCAGCAGCCCTCTAGCGGGTGAGCAGTTCTTC.

The gene calls are TRBV2 and TRBJ2-2, with D unclear. V lost 3 bases and J 6 bases, leaving 5 bases between the germline ends. Germline CDR1 reads SNHLY; CDR2 reads FYNNEI. The CDR3 is 12 residues long. The CDR3 reads CASSEVAGELFF. CDR3 nucleotides: TGTGCCAGCAGTGAGGTCGCCGGGGAGCTGTTTTTT.

Of note for this clone: This sample includes further DNA sequences coding for the same CDR3. The chain employs TRBV20-1 and TRBJ2-5, with D uncertain. The CDR3 covers 11 residues. Between the trimmed V and J ends, which lost 6 bases and 4 bases, there was a span of 9 bases. CDR1 is DFQATT, CDR2 SNEGSKA, per germline (reference sequence). CDR3 protein: CSARRGETQYF. The CDR3 region has the DNA TGCAGTGCCCGCCGCGGAGAGACCCAGTACTTC.

The chain is built from TRBV5-1 and TRBJ2-7; D is ambiguous. Per germline, CDR1 SGHRS and CDR2 YFSETQ. Trimming left V 2 bases short and J 2 bases short, with 11 bases between. The CDR3 consists of 14 residues. The CDR3 DNA sequence: TGCGCCAGCAGCTTTGAAGGGTTGCCCTACGAGCAGTACTTC. Protein product: CASSFEGLPYEQYF.

The genes are TRBV13 and TRBJ2-2, with D maybe TRBD1 (6 bases). V lost 1 base to trimming and J lost 2 bases, with 14 bases between them. CDR3 length: 17 amino acids. Germline V CDR1 and CDR2: PRHDT, FYEKMQ (reference sequence). CDR3 bases: TGTGCCAGCAGCTTAGCCATTATGACAGGAAACACCGGGGAGCTGTTTTTT. This gives the protein CASSLAIMTGNTGELFF.

The chain carries TRBV3-1 (or the pseudogene TRBV3-2) and TRBJ2-1, with 10 bases matching TRBD1. V lost 0 bases to trimming and J lost 8 bases; unmatched junction nucleotides: 7. The germline V gene encodes CDR1 LGHDT and CDR2 YNNKEL (reference sequence). The CDR3 sequence is 16 residues long. The CDR3 is CASSQEGQGLGDEQFF. The CDR3 DNA is TGTGCCAGCAGCCAAGAGGGACAGGGGCTCGGCGATGAGCAGTTCTTC.

The chain joins TRBV5-6 to TRBJ2-6, with a tentative D call TRBD1 (6 bases). The CDR3 extends over 16 amino acids. Trimming took 2 bases from V and 2 from J, leaving 11 bases between them. Germline loops: CDR1 SGHDT, CDR2 YYEEEE. The CDR3 protein is CASSFNKGAGANVLTF. The CDR3 DNA reads as TGTGCCAGCAGCTTTAATAAGGGGGCTGGGGCCAACGTCCTGACTTTC.

V gene TRBV4-1 combines with J gene TRBJ1-5; D is perhaps TRBD1 (5 bases). Germline CDR1 MGHRA, CDR2 YSYEKL. V shed 0 bases and J shed 7 bases, with 13 bases lying between them. This CDR3 has 15 amino acids. The CDR3, as DNA: TGCGCCAGCAGCCAAGATACTTGGGGGAAACAGCCCCAGCATTTT. This encodes CASSQDTWGKQPQHF.

The V gene is TRBV19, the J gene TRBJ1-5; D not certain. V was trimmed by 0 bases and J by 2 bases, leaving 11 bases between them. The CDR3 has 16 residues. Germline V lookup: CDR1 LNHDA, CDR2 SQIVND (reference sequence). CDR3 loop: CASSIDRAEGNQPQHF. CDR3 sequence (DNA): TGTGCCAGTAGTATAGATAGGGCAGAGGGCAATCAGCCCCAGCATTTT.